The entry below describes one T cell receptor beta chain. One end of the junction is discordant with germline, which a read error may explain. The CDR3 sequence is 13 residues long. From germline, CDR1 is SSHAT and CDR2 FNYEAQ (reference sequence). These data are taken from a study of T cell changes during pregnancy in multiple sclerosis. TCRdb's table, derived via immunoSEQ multiplex PCR, lists solely in-frame clones and lacks some. The sample consists of 39,000 or so clones, 94% of them appearing once. The chain joins TRBV7-7 to TRBJ2-1; no definite D call. Source: CD8+ T cells from peripheral blood mononuclear cells, taken in the third trimester of pregnancy. This clonotype was obtained from a female donor with multiple sclerosis, enrolled in a pregnancy study. The DNA for the CDR3 is TGTGCTAGCAGCTTAGTACCCGGTGATGAGCAGTTCTTC. This encodes CASSLVPGDEQFF.